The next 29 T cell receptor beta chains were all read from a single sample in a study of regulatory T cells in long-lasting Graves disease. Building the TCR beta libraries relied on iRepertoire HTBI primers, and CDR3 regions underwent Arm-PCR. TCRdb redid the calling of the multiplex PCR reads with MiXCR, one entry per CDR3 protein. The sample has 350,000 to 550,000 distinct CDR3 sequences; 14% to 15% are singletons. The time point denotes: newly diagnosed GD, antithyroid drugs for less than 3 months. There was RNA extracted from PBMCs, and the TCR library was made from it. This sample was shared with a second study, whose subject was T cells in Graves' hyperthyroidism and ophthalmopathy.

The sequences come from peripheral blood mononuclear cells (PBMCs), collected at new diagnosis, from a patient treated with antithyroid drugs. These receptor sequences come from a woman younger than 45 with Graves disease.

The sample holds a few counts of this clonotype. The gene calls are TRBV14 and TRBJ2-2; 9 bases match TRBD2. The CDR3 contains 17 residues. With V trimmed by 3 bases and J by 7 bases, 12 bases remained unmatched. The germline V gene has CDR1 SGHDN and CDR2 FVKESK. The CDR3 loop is CASSQRKTSGGVGELFF. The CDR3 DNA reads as TGTGCCAGCAGCCAGCGCAAGACTAGCGGAGGGGTCGGGGAGCTGTTTTTT.

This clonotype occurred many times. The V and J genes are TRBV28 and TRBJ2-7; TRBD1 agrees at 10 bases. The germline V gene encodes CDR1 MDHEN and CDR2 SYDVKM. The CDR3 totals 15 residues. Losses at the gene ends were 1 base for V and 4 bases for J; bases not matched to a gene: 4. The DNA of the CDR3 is TGTGCCAGCAGTTTATCGACAGGGGGCTTTTACGAGCAGTACTTC. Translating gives CASSLSTGGFYEQYF.

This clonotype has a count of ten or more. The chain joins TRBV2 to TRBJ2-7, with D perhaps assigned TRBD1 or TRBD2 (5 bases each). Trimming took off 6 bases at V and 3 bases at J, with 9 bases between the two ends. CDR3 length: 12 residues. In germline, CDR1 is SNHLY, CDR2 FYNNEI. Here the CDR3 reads CASSGALYEQYF. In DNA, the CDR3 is TGTGCCAGCAGCGGGGCCCTCTACGAGCAGTACTTC.

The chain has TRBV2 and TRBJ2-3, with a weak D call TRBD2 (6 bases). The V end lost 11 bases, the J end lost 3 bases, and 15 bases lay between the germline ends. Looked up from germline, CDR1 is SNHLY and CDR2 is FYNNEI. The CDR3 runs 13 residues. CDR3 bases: TGTGCCTTACGGACTGGGGGGACAGATACGCAGTATTTT. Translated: CALRTGGTDTQYF. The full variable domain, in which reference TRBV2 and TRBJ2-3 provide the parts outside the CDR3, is EPEVTQTPSHQVTQMGQEVILRCVPISNHLYFYWYRQILGQKVEFLVSFYNNEISEKSEIFDDQFSVERPDGSNFTLKIRSTKLEDSAMYFCALRTGGTDTQYFGPGTRLTVL.

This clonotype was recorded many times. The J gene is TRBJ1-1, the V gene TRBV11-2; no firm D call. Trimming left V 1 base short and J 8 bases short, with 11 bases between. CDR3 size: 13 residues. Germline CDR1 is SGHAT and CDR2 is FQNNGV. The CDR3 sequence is CASSLVVNGEAFF. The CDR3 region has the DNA TGTGCCAGCAGCTTAGTGGTTAACGGAGAAGCTTTCTTT.

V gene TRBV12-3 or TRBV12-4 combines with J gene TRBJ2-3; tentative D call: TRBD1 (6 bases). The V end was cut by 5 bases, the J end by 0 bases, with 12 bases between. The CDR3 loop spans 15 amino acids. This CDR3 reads CASSRTVTSTDTQYF. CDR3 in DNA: TGTGCCAGCAGTAGGACAGTAACTAGCACAGATACGCAGTATTTT.

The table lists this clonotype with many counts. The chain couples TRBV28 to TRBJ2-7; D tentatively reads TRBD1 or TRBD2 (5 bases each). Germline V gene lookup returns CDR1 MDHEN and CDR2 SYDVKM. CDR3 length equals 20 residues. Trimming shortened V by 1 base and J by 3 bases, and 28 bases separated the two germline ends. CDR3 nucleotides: TGTGCCAGCAGTTTATCCCCTACTCGGGGTACCGGGACCCACCTCTACGAGCAGTACTTC. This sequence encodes CASSLSPTRGTGTHLYEQYF.

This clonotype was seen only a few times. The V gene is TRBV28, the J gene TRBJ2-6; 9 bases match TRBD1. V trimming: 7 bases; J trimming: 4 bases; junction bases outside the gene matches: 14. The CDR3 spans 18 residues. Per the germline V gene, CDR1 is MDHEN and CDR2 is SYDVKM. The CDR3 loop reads CASISAGTGPGGANVLTF. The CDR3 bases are TGTGCCAGCATAAGTGCGGGGACAGGGCCAGGGGGGGCCAACGTCCTGACTTTC.

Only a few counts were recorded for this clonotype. The chain's CDR3 is CASSQEGSGRETQYF. DNA of the CDR3: TGTGCCAGCAGCCAGGAGGGTAGCGGGAGGGAGACCCAGTACTTC. The J gene is TRBJ2-5, the V gene TRBV3-1, with 10 bases matching TRBD2. This CDR3 contains 15 residues. V was clipped by 3 bases and J by 5 bases; unmatched bases: 6. CDR1 is LGHDT, CDR2 YNNKEL, per germline (reference sequence).

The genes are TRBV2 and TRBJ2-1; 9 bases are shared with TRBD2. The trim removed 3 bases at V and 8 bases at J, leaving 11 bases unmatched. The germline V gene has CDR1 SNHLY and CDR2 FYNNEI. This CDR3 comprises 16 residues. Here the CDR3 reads CASSDGTSLRPHEQFF. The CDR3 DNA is TGTGCCAGCAGTGACGGGACTAGCCTCAGACCCCATGAGCAGTTCTTC.

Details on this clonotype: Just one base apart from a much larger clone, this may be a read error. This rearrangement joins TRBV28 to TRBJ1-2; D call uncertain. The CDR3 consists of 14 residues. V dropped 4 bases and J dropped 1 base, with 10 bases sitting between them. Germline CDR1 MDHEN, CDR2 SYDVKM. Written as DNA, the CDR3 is TGTGCCAGCAGTTATGGAGAGGTTAACTATGGCTACACCTTC. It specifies CASSYGEVNYGYTF.

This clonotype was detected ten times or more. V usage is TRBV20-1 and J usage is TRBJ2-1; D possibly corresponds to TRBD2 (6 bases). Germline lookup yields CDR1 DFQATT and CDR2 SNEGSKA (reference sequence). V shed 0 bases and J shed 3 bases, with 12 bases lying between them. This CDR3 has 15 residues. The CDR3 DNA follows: TGCAGTGCTAGAGATGTGAGGGAGGACTACAATGAGCAGTTCTTC. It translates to CSARDVREDYNEQFF.

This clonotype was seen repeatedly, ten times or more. The CDR3 DNA reads as TGTGCCAGCAGCCCAACGGCAGGGCCCTACTATGGCTACACCTTC. This translates into CASSPTAGPYYGYTF. The J gene is TRBJ1-2, the V gene TRBV5-5, with a weak D call TRBD1 (5 bases). Trimming pared 4 bases from V and 3 bases from J, leaving 16 bases between. The CDR3 is 15 amino acids. Germline CDR1 is SGHKS and CDR2 is YYEKEE (reference sequence).

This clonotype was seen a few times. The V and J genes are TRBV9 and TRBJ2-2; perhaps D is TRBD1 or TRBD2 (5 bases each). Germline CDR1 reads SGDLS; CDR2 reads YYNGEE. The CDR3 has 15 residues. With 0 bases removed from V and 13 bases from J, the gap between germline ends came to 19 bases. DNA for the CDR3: TGTGCCAGCAGCGTAGGTGGGCAGGGAGAGATGAGGCTGTTTTTT. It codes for CASSVGGQGEMRLFF.

CDR3 in amino acids: CASTRNSGGTRSGETQYF. The DNA for the CDR3 is TGTGCCAGCACAAGAAACAGCGGCGGGACTCGATCGGGGGAGACCCAGTACTTC. This chain joins TRBV2 and TRBJ2-5, with D possibly being TRBD2 (6 bases). This CDR3 region has 18 residues. V dropped 7 bases and J dropped 5 bases, with 29 bases sitting between them. Germline V lookup: CDR1 SNHLY, CDR2 FYNNEI.

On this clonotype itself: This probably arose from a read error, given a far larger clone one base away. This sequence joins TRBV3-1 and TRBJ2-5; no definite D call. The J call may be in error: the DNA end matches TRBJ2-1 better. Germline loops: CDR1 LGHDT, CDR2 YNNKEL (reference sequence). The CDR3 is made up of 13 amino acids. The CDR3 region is CASGTRPLNEQFF. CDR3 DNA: TGTGCCAGCGGCACGCGTCCCCTCAATGAGCAGTTCTTC.

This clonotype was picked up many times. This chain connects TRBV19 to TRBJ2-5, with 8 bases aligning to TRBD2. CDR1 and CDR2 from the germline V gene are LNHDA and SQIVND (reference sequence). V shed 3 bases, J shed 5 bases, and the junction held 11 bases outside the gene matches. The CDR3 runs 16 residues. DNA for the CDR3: TGTGCCAGTAGTATGCCTAGACGGGGGGGCCAGGAGACCCAGTACTTC. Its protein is CASSMPRRGGQETQYF.

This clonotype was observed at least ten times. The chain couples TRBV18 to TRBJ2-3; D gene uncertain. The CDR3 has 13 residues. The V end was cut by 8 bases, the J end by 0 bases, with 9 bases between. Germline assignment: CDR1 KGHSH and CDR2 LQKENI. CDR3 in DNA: TGTGCCAGCAGCCCACCCAGCACAGATACGCAGTATTTT. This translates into CASSPPSTDTQYF.

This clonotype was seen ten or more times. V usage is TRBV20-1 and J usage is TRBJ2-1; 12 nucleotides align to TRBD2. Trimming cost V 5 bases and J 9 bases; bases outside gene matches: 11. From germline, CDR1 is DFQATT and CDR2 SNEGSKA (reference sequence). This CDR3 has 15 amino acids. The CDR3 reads CSAQGGTSGSAEQFF. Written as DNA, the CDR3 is TGCAGTGCTCAAGGGGGGACTAGCGGGTCGGCTGAGCAGTTCTTC.

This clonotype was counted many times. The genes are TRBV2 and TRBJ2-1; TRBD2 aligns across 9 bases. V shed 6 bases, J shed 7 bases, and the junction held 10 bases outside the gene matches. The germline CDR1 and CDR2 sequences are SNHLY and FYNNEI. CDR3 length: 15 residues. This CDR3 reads CASRETSGLINEQFF. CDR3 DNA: TGTGCCAGCAGAGAGACTAGCGGCCTGATTAATGAGCAGTTCTTC. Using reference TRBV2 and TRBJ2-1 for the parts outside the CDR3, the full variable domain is EPEVTQTPSHQVTQMGQEVILRCVPISNHLYFYWYRQILGQKVEFLVSFYNNEISEKSEIFDDQFSVERPDGSNFTLKIRSTKLEDSAMYFCASRETSGLINEQFFGPGTRLTVL.

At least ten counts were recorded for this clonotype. CDR3 amino acids: CASSGGTTETQYF. In nucleotides, the CDR3 is TGTGCCAGCAGTGGGGGGACTACGGAGACCCAGTACTTC. The chain links TRBV6-1 to TRBJ2-5, with TRBD2 matching over 7 bases. V shed 4 bases and J 5 bases; nucleotides not matched to a gene: 4. Germline V CDR1 and CDR2: MNHNS, SASEGT. The length of the CDR3 is 13 residues.

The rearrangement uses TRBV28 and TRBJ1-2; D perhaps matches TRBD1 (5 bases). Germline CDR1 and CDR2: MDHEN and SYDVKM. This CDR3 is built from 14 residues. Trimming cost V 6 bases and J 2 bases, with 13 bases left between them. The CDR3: CASSEGRTNYGYTF. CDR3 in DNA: TGTGCCAGCAGCGAGGGACGGACGAACTATGGCTACACCTTC.

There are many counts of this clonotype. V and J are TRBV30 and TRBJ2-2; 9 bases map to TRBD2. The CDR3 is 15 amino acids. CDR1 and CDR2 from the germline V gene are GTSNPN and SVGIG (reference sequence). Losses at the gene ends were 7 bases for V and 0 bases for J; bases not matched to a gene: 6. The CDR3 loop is CASTGGRANTGELFF. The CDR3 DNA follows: TGTGCCTCAACTGGCGGGAGGGCGAACACCGGGGAGCTGTTTTTT.

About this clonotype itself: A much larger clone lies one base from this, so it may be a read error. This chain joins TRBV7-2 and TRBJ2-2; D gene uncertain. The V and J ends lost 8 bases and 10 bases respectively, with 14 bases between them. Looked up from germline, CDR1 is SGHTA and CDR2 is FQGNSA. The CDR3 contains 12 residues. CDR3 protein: CASPLMGVELFF. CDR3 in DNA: TGTGCCAGCCCCTTAATGGGCGTGGAGCTGTTTTTT.

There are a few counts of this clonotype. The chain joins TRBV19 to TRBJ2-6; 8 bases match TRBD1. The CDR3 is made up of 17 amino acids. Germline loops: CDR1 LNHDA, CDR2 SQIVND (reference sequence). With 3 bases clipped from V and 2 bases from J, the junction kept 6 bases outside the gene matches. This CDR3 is CASSIGTGPAGANVLTF. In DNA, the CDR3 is TGTGCCAGTAGTATTGGGACAGGCCCGGCTGGGGCCAACGTCCTGACTTTC.

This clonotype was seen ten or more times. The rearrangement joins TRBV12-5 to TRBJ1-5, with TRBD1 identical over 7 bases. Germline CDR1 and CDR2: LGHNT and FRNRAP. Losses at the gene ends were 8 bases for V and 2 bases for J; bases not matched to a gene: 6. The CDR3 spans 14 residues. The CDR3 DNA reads TGTGCTAGTCACCCCGGGACAGGCAATCAGCCCCAGCATTTT. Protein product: CASHPGTGNQPQHF.

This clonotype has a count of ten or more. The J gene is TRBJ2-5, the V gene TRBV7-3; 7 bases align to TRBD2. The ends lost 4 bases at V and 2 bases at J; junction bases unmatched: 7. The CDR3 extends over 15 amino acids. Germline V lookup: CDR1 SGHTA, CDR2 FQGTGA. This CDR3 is CASSSRGREQETQYF. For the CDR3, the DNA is TGTGCCAGCAGCTCCCGAGGGAGGGAGCAAGAGACCCAGTACTTC.

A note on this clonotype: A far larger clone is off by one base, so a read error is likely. This CDR3 is CSEGTGDYNEQYF. CDR3 DNA: TGCAGTGAAGGGACAGGGGACTACAATGAGCAGTACTTC. The chain recombines TRBV20-1 with TRBJ2-5; 10 nucleotides align to TRBD1. This CDR3 is built from 13 residues. The V gene end was trimmed by 7 bases and the J gene end by 11 bases; junction bases not matched to a gene: 13. Germline lookup yields CDR1 DFQATT and CDR2 SNEGSKA (reference sequence).

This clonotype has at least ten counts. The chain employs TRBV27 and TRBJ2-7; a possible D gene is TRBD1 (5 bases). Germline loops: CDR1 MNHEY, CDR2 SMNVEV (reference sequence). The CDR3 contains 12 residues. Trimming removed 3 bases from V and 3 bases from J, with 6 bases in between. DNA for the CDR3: TGTGCCAGCAGTTTCGACAGCTACGAGCAGTACTTC. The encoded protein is CASSFDSYEQYF.